These 22 T cell receptor beta chains originate from one sample sequenced in a study of cytomegalovirus exposure and HLA in healthy donors. Use of 60 Vbeta and 13 Jbeta primers characterized the PCR. The assay was immunoSEQ multiplex PCR, and TCRdb's table has in-frame clones only and misses some. The sample includes 150,000 to 200,000 clones, around three quarters seen only once; the top ten take about 0.64%. Specimen: PBMCs. The receptors here all came from a boy aged 5-17 years in good health and CMV-seronegative.

The chain uses TRBV7-2 and TRBJ2-7, with TRBD2 matching 8 bases. This CDR3 is 18 amino acids long. Germline V lookup: CDR1 SGHTA, CDR2 FQGNSA. V lost 5 bases to trimming and J lost 2 bases; unmatched junction nucleotides: 17. CDR3 sequence (DNA): TGTGCCAGCAGCCCCCCGTCCATGCGAAGCGGGGGCCCCTACGAGCAGTACTTC. Protein sequence: CASSPPSMRSGGPYEQYF. Based on the CDR3 plus reference TRBV7-2 and TRBJ2-7, the full variable domain is GAGVSQSPSNKVTEKGKDVELRCDPISGHTALYWYRQSLGQGLEFLIYFQGNSAPDKSGLPSDRFSAERTGGSVSTLTIQRTQQEDSAVYLCASSPPSMRSGGPYEQYFGPGTRLTVT.

The chain couples TRBV10-3 to TRBJ1-1; D not resolved. Trimming took 0 bases from V and 3 from J, leaving 5 bases between them. The CDR3 runs to 13 residues. CDR1 is ENHRY and CDR2 is SYGVKD in the germline V gene. CDR3 amino acids: CAISESGYTEAFF. In DNA form, the CDR3 reads TGTGCCATCAGTGAGTCCGGGTACACTGAAGCTTTCTTT.

The gene calls are TRBV29-1 and TRBJ1-2, with 9 bases fitting TRBD1. CDR1 and CDR2 from the germline V gene are SQVTM and ANQGSEA. Unmatched junction bases numbered 10, after V lost 5 bases and J lost 0 bases. The CDR3 spans 16 residues. Written as DNA, the CDR3 is TGCAGCGTTTATCCCCCTCGACAGGGGGCTAACTATGGCTACACCTTC. Amino acids: CSVYPPRQGANYGYTF.

The V and J genes are TRBV6-5 and TRBJ1-4, with D unclear. The germline CDR1 and CDR2 sequences are MNHEY and SVGAGI. V lost 10 bases, J lost 5 bases, and 14 bases lay in between. The CDR3 is 13 amino acids. The CDR3 DNA sequence: TGTGCCACCGGGTGGCGGAACAATGAAAAACTGTTTTTT. Protein product: CATGWRNNEKLFF.

The chain links TRBV5-4 to TRBJ1-2; 7 bases fit TRBD1. V shed 5 bases and J 4 bases; nucleotides not matched to a gene: 11. Germline loops: CDR1 SGHNT, CDR2 YYREEE (reference sequence). CDR3 size: 15 residues. The CDR3 nucleotides are TGTGCCAGCAGGATTCACGAGGGGGCGGGCTATGGCTACACCTTC. Protein: CASRIHEGAGYGYTF.

The chain is built from TRBV9 and TRBJ1-2; 7 nucleotides line up with TRBD1. The J segment lost 5 bases and the V segment lost 4 bases, leaving 11 bases of the junction unmatched. Germline CDR1 SGDLS, CDR2 YYNGEE. The CDR3 is 15 residues long. The DNA for the CDR3 is TGTGCCAGCAGCCGCACAGGGGTGGGGGAATATGGCTACACCTTC. It specifies CASSRTGVGEYGYTF. Drawing the rest from reference TRBV9 and TRBJ1-2, the complete variable domain is DSGVTQTPKHLITATGQRVTLRCSPRSGDLSVYWYQQSLDQGLQFLIQYYNGEERAKGNILERFSAQQFPDLHSELNLSSLELGDSALYFCASSRTGVGEYGYTFGSGTRLTVV.

This clone was seen just once. The V and J genes are TRBV7-3 and TRBJ2-7; D might be TRBD1 (5 bases). V dropped 0 bases and J dropped 3 bases, with 9 bases sitting between them. Looked up from germline, CDR1 is SGHTA and CDR2 is FQGTGA. The CDR3 has 14 residues. The CDR3 region has the DNA TGTGCCAGCAGCTTAACCCCAGGGAACTACGAGCAGTACTTC. It is translated as CASSLTPGNYEQYF.

J is TRBJ2-2 and V is TRBV7-8, with D perhaps matching TRBD2 (6 bases). The CDR3 is 14 amino acids. V shed 4 bases and J shed 7 bases, with 13 bases lying between them. In germline, CDR1 is SGHVS, CDR2 FQNEAQ. Here the CDR3 reads CASSSSTRVGELFF. The CDR3 DNA reads TGTGCCAGCAGCTCCTCGACTAGAGTCGGGGAGCTGTTTTTT. Looking up the rest from reference TRBV7-8 and TRBJ2-2 gives the full variable domain: GAGVSQSPRYKVAKRGQDVALRCDPISGHVSLFWYQQALGQGPEFLTYFQNEAQLDKSGLPSDRFFAERPEGSVSTLKIQRTQQEDSAVYLCASSSSTRVGELFFGEGSRLTVL.

The gene calls are TRBV5-1 and TRBJ2-5, with TRBD2 matching over 15 bases. The V gene's germline CDR1 is SGHRS and CDR2 YFSETQ. Germline trimming cut 3 bases from V and 6 bases from J; bases unmatched to any gene: 12. The length of the CDR3 is 18 residues. CDR3 protein: CASSSGTSGGLAGKTQYF. In nucleotides, the CDR3 is TGCGCCAGCAGCTCGGGGACTAGCGGGGGGTTAGCCGGGAAGACCCAGTACTTC.

This clone was seen more than once but under ten times. This chain connects TRBV10-3 to TRBJ2-5; 7 bases fit TRBD1. CDR3 length: 15 residues. The V and J ends lost 4 bases and 0 bases, in that order; junction bases with no gene match: 5. Germline CDR1 and CDR2: ENHRY and SYGVKD. The CDR3 region is CAISGGQTYQETQYF. Written as DNA, the CDR3 is TGTGCCATCAGTGGGGGACAGACGTACCAAGAGACCCAGTACTTC.

This rearrangement joins TRBV29-1 to TRBJ1-1, with D hard to call. V was trimmed by 4 bases and J by 4 bases, leaving 16 bases between them. This CDR3 region has 14 residues. The germline gives CDR1 SQVTM, CDR2 ANQGSEA. CDR3 bases: TGCAGCGTTGCCCCTCAGCGGGCTTTCACTGAAGCTTTCTTT. This translates into CSVAPQRAFTEAFF.

The chain uses TRBV2 and TRBJ2-5; TRBD2 is a possible D gene (6 bases). The CDR3 runs 15 residues. V was cut by 7 bases and J by 7 bases, with 22 bases left in between. CDR1 SNHLY and CDR2 FYNNEI come from the germline V gene. DNA of the CDR3: TGTGCCAGCACCCTTTTAGCGAAGCGGAGGGTGACCCAGTACTTC. Translating it yields CASTLLAKRRVTQYF.

The V gene is TRBV5-1, the J gene TRBJ2-7; 8 nucleotides agree with TRBD2. Per germline, CDR1 SGHRS and CDR2 YFSETQ. J gave up 4 bases and V 2 bases, and 8 bases lay outside the gene matches. The CDR3 spans 15 residues. CDR3 sequence (DNA): TGCGCCAGCAGCTTTTACGGCGGGAGGAGGTACGAGCAGTACTTC. This sequence encodes CASSFYGGRRYEQYF.

This clone turned up a few times. The gene calls are TRBV7-9 and TRBJ1-3; D ambiguous. Per the germline V gene, CDR1 is SEHNR and CDR2 is FQNEAQ (reference sequence). This CDR3 spans 15 amino acids. The germline V and J ends were trimmed by 5 bases and 4 bases, with 15 bases remaining between them. The CDR3 is CASSLRREGGNTIYF. The CDR3, as DNA: TGTGCCAGCAGCCTAAGGAGGGAGGGCGGAAACACCATATATTTT.

This chain joins TRBV4-1 and TRBJ1-1; D not certain. V lost 0 bases and J lost 1, with 9 bases in between. Germline lookup yields CDR1 MGHRA and CDR2 YSYEKL. CDR3 size: 15 residues. CDR3 sequence reads: CASSQEITGNTEAFF. Here the CDR3 DNA reads TGCGCCAGCAGCCAAGAAATAACCGGGAACACTGAAGCTTTCTTT.

This clone was seen only once. The chain uses TRBV7-9 and TRBJ2-4; TRBD2 aligns across 10 bases. Trimming at V came to 3 bases and at J to 6 bases, leaving 5 bases not matched to a gene. This CDR3 spans 15 amino acids. Germline-derived CDR1 and CDR2 are SEHNR and FQNEAQ (reference sequence). This CDR3 reads CASSFLAGDLNIQYF. For the CDR3, the DNA is TGTGCCAGCAGCTTTCTAGCGGGGGATTTAAACATTCAGTACTTC.

CDR3 amino acids: CASSLGGDRGETQYF. As DNA, the CDR3 is TGTGCCAGCAGCTTGGGCGGGGACAGGGGTGAGACCCAGTACTTC. The chain joins TRBV5-4 to TRBJ2-5; 10 bases fit TRBD1. The CDR3 has 15 residues. V dropped 0 bases and J dropped 5; count of bases not matched to a gene: 4. Looked up from germline, CDR1 is SGHNT and CDR2 is YYREEE (reference sequence).

This chain joins TRBV6-5 and TRBJ2-7; 7 bases align to TRBD1. The CDR3 consists of 14 residues. Germline lookup yields CDR1 MNHEY and CDR2 SVGAGI. Losses at the gene ends were 4 bases for V and 0 bases for J; bases not matched to a gene: 3. As DNA, the CDR3 is TGTGCCAGCAGTTCGTGGACAGGCTCCTACGAGCAGTACTTC. Its protein is CASSSWTGSYEQYF.

J is TRBJ2-3 and V is TRBV11-2, with a possible D match to TRBD1 (5 bases). The CDR3 covers 12 residues. Germline V lookup: CDR1 SGHAT, CDR2 FQNNGV. V gave up 4 bases and J gave up 6 bases, with 8 bases separating them. CDR3 protein: CASSSQGDTQYF. The CDR3 DNA reads TGTGCCAGCAGCTCCCAGGGCGATACGCAGTATTTT.

V gene TRBV11-3 combines with J gene TRBJ1-2, with a tentative D call TRBD1 (5 bases). The germline gives CDR1 SGHNT, CDR2 YENEEA. The ends were cut back, 2 bases at V and 2 bases at J, with 15 bases in the middle. The CDR3 runs to 16 residues. CDR3 sequence: CASSLWSFRGNYGYTF. The DNA for the CDR3 is TGTGCCAGCAGCTTATGGTCTTTTCGGGGGAACTATGGCTACACCTTC.

This clone was seen once. The chain couples TRBV29-1 to TRBJ2-3, with a tentative D call TRBD1 (6 bases). Germline V gene lookup returns CDR1 SQVTM and CDR2 ANQGSEA. The V end lost 6 bases, the J end lost 6 bases, and 19 bases lay between the germline ends. This CDR3 has 14 amino acids. This chain's CDR3 is CSVPKRTQGDTQYF. In DNA, the CDR3 is TGCAGCGTGCCAAAAAGAACCCAGGGGGATACGCAGTATTTT.

This clone was seen a handful of times. The genes are TRBV6-1 and TRBJ1-2, with 8 bases that match TRBD1. Germline assignment: CDR1 MNHNS and CDR2 SASEGT. This CDR3 has 15 residues. With V trimmed by 1 base and J by 4 bases, 5 bases remained unmatched. The DNA for the CDR3 is TGTGCCAGCAGTGAAGGGCGACAGGGGTTCTATGGCTACACCTTC. Protein: CASSEGRQGFYGYTF.